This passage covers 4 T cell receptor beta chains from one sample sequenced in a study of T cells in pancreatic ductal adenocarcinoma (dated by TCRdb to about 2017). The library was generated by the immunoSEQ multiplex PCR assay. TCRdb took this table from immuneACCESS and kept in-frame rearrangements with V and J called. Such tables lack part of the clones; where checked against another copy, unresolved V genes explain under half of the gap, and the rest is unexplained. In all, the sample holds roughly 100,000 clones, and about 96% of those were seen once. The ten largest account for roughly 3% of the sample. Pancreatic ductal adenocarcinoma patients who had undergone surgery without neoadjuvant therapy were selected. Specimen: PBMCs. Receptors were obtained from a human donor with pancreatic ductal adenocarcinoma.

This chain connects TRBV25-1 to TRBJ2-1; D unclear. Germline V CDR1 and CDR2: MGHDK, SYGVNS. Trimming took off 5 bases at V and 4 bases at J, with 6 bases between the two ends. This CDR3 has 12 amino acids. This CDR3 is CASSFLYNEQFF. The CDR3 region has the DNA TGTGCCAGCAGTTTTCTGTACAATGAGCAGTTCTTC.

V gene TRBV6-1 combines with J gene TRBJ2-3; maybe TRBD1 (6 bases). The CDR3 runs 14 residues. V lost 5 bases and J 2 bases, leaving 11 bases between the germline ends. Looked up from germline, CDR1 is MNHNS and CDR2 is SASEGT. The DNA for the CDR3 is TGTGCCAGCAGTAAGACAGGTAACACAGATACGCAGTATTTT. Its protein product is CASSKTGNTDTQYF.

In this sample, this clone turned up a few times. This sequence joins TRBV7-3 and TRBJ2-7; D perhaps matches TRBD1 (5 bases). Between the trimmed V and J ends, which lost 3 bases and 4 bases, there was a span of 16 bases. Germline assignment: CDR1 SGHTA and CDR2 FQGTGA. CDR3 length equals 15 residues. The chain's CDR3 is CASSFDSSNFYEQYF. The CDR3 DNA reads TGTGCCAGCAGCTTCGACAGTAGTAACTTTTACGAGCAGTACTTC.

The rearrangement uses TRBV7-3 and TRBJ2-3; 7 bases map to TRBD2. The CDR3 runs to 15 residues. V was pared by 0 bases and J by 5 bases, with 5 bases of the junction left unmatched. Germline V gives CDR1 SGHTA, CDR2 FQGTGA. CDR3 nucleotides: TGTGCCAGCAGCTTAACCCCTAGCGGTGGAGATACGCAGTATTTT. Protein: CASSLTPSGGDTQYF.